The T cell receptor beta chain under discussion was sequenced for a study of T cells after yellow fever vaccination (dated by TCRdb to the late 2010s). As for the study more broadly: The SMART-Seq v4 Ultra Low Input RNA kit was used to prepare libraries from fractions with low cell numbers. Bulk PBMC replicates and cell subsets were isolated from blood drawn at multiple timepoints before and after both primary and secondary immunization. To follow T-cell clones before and after primary and booster YFV17D yellow fever vaccination, bulk TCR alpha and beta repertoires were sequenced over time. Two healthy male donors, one aged 18 to 30 and one aged 30 to 40 years, made up the cohort. Study-wide findings and limitations: Because the study included only a couple of donors, the extent to which the findings can be generalized is limited. After the booster, most of the clones that had expanded following primary vaccination were detected again (almost 98% of CD4 and around nine tenths of CD8), which suggests that memory was broadly maintained. Computational filtering was required because FACS-sorted repertoires could contain abundant contaminating clonotypes from the bulk population. Compared with the primary T-cell response, the secondary T-cell response was weaker but faster, peaking on day 5 rather than day 15. A small fraction of clonotypes showed up in both the CD4 and CD8 compartments, probably as a result of convergent recombination.

CDR1 and CDR2, per the germline V gene, are SGHDT and YYEEEE. The CDR3 numbers 18 residues from cysteine through phenylalanine. Just the 54-base CDR3 DNA is kept, in frame starting at base 1. V loses 0 bases at its end and J loses 1 base; junction bases beyond the gene matches: 6. A few counts support this clonotype. It has no known antigen specificity. Base qualities were left out, and no much larger clone turns up one base away. TCR cDNA was synthesized by 5'RACE template switching, through which a universal primer site and unique molecular identifiers were introduced. Priming for cDNA synthesis came from both the TCR alpha and TCR beta constant segments. Library amplification involved two PCR steps, and the second step added sample barcodes and sequencing adapters. Sequencing of libraries was done on Illumina HiSeq 2500 (2x100 bp) or NovaSeq (2x150 bp). Regarding the original processing steps: Reads were demultiplexed and collapsed into UMI consensus sequences with MIGEC, and V(D)J alignment was performed with MiXCR. Clonotypes responding to the vaccine were identified with edgeR on replicate PBMC samples, with the criteria of FDR below 0.01 and a log2 fold change above 5 up to day 15. Each bulk clonotype received a CD4 or CD8 identity based on whether the sequenced CD4 or CD8 repertoire contained that clonotype at higher abundance. TCRdb redid the processing of the public reads, applying fastp at Q25 and MiXCR, and retained in-frame beta chains. Each entry is one CDR3 protein sequence, shown with its most common DNA and genes. These V and J calls rely on TCRdb rather than the paper's analysis. The sample table contains some 500,000 distinct CDR3 sequences; only one count was recorded for approximately 13% of them. The top ten clonotypes cover more than 13% of the sample.

The treatment or condition label for this specimen denotes: live attenuated yellow fever vaccine strain. Two biological replicates of bulk PBMCs were collected at each blood-draw timepoint. PBMCs were isolated from peripheral blood using a standard Ficoll-Paque protocol. RNA was extracted with TriZol from bulk PBMCs, CD4 and CD8 fractions, and dextramer-positive and dextramer-negative fractions. The source of this sequence is a man aged 30-40 years who received the YFV17D yellow fever vaccine. Here the chain combines TRBV5-6 and TRBJ2-2; 10 bases in the junction line up with TRBD2. Sample: PBMCs, taken on the day of the yellow fever booster vaccination. At the DNA level, the sequence is TGTGCCAGCAGCTTGGGGTACGGACTAGCGGTGAACACCGGGGAGCTGTTTTTT. Protein translation: CASSLGYGLAVNTGELFF.